This T cell receptor beta chain was recovered during a study of T cells after yellow fever vaccination. CDR1 and CDR2 from the germline V gene are DFQATT and SNEGSKA (reference sequence). The CDR3 runs to 15 residues. Trimming took 6 bases from V and 9 from J, leaving 26 bases between them. Details on this clonotype: No antigen is known for it.

Overall study findings and caveats: One caveat is that FACS-sorted repertoires could contain abundant clonotypes contaminating from the bulk population.

By 5'RACE template switching, TCR cDNA was produced, with a universal primer site and UMIs added in the process. TCRdb reprocessed the 5' RACE reads via MiXCR and lists one record per CDR3 protein. Counted here are 450,000 to 650,000 distinct CDR3 sequences, 21% occurring once; the ten biggest clones make up 16%. V is TRBV20-1 and J is TRBJ2-5, with TRBD1 as a possible D gene (5 bases). This material consisted of PBMCs, taken less than 25 days after the first yellow fever vaccination. The receptor was derived from a man aged 18 to 29 who received the YFV17D yellow fever vaccine. The DNA of the CDR3 is TGCAGTGCAAGAAGGGGCAGGGAATCCCCGTTAGCCCAGTACTTC. This translates into CSARRGRESPLAQYF.